These T cell receptor beta chains were read from a single sample in a study of beta chain features in type 1 diabetes. Some clones are missing from TCRdb's copy, which holds only in-frame ones; the method was immunoSEQ multiplex PCR. In the table there are 900,000 or so clones, roughly 17% of which are singletons. The source material was naive CD4+ T cells from blood. Source of these receptors: a woman between 18 and 29 years old in good health. Each CDR3 is given with its conserved first and last residue. The order of the fields is D gene, clone size, V gene, J gene, CDR3 length, CDR3 DNA, CDR3 protein. A D gene is named only where the DNA matches it firmly. The size field is filled for only some rows; it gives once, few, many or a size class.

.	few	TRBV15	TRBJ2-7	14	TGTGCCACCAGCAGGGACCGCGGACCTGGCCAGCAGTACTTC	CATSRDRGPGQQYF
TRBD2	few	TRBV7-2	TRBJ2-1	16	TGTGCCAGCAGCTCCATTAGCGGGAGAGGTTACAATGAGCAGTTCTTC	CASSSISGRGYNEQFF
.	few	TRBV21-1	TRBJ2-1	13	TGTGCCAGCAGGTCCCGGGAGAGCAATGAGCAGTTCTTC	CASRSRESNEQFF
.	.	TRBV18	TRBJ1-1	14	TGTGCCAGCTCACCAGGGGTAAAGAACACTGAAGCTTTCTTT	CASSPGVKNTEAFF
TRBD1	few	TRBV27	TRBJ2-3	12	TGTGCCAGCAGTTTGAGCAGGGGGACGCAGTATTTT	CASSLSRGTQYF
.	few	TRBV7-9	TRBJ2-6	15	TGTGCCAGCACCCCCCGGGATGGGGGGGCCAACGTCCTGACTTTC	CASTPRDGGANVLTF
TRBD1	.	TRBV27	TRBJ2-7	15	TGTGCCAGCAGCCCCTTTCCGGGACAGGACTACGAGCAGTACTTC	CASSPFPGQDYEQYF
.	.	TRBV6-1	TRBJ1-2	15	TGTGCCAGCAGTGAATACGCAGGGAGAAAATATGGCTACACCTTC	CASSEYAGRKYGYTF
.	.	TRBV18	TRBJ2-1	17	TGTGCCAGCTCACCCCAAACAGGGCCTCTGACCTACAATGAGCAGTTCTTC	CASSPQTGPLTYNEQFF
.	few	TRBV7-9	TRBJ2-3	11	TGTGCCAGCAGTGAAACAGATACGCAGTATTTT	CASSETDTQYF
.	.	TRBV11-2	TRBJ2-5	15	TGTGCCAGCAGCTTACGGGGGAGTAGACAAGAGACCCAGTACTTC	CASSLRGSRQETQYF
.	.	TRBV21-1	TRBJ2-7	16	TGTGCCAGCAGCAAAGGGTTGGGGACAGGGTTTCACGAGCAGTACTTC	CASSKGLGTGFHEQYF
.	few	TRBV27	TRBJ2-3	15	TGTGCCAGCAGTCCCCAACATTGGTCCACAGATACGCAGTATTTT	CASSPQHWSTDTQYF
TRBD2	few	TRBV15	TRBJ2-7	16	TGTGCCACCAGCAGAGGCCTTGGGCTAGCGGGAGGCGAGCAGTACTTC	CATSRGLGLAGGEQYF
TRBD1	.	TRBV5-1	TRBJ2-1	15	TGCGCCAGCTTGATTACAGGGGATTCTCGGGATGAGCAGTTCTTC	CASLITGDSRDEQFF
TRBD1	.	TRBV4-3	TRBJ2-7	16	TGCGCCAGCAGCCCCCACGTGGCAGGGGGTCCTTACGAGCAGTACTTC	CASSPHVAGGPYEQYF
.	.	TRBV28	TRBJ2-7	15	TGTGCCAGCAGATGGGGGACCGGCGAGGTTCTCGAGCAGTACTTC	CASRWGTGEVLEQYF
.	.	TRBV5-1	TRBJ2-3	14	TGCGCCAGCACAGTAGGGAGGACGGCAGATACGCAGTATTTT	CASTVGRTADTQYF
TRBD1	.	TRBV7-9	TRBJ2-5	12	TGTGCCAGCAGTCAGGACAGGGACCCTCACTACTTC	CASSQDRDPHYF
TRBD1	few	TRBV27	TRBJ2-7	16	TGTGCCAGCAGTCTCAATCCGGGACAGGGGACCCACGAGCAGTACTTC	CASSLNPGQGTHEQYF
.	.	TRBV5-1	TRBJ2-1	15	TGCGCCAGCAGCTTGGCGGCGAACTCCTACAATGAGCAGTTCTTC	CASSLAANSYNEQFF
TRBD2	.	TRBV15	TRBJ2-1	12	TGTGCCACGGGCGGGAGTTACAATGAGCAGTTCTTC	CATGGSYNEQFF
TRBD1	.	TRBV6-5	TRBJ2-7	14	TGTGCCAGCAGGGGGACAGGCAATCCCTACGAGCAGTACTTC	CASRGTGNPYEQYF
TRBD2	few	TRBV10-3	TRBJ2-2	14	TGTGCCATCCCTAGCGGAATTAACACCGGGGAGCTGTTTTTT	CAIPSGINTGELFF
.	few	TRBV25-1	TRBJ1-2	13	TGTGCCAGCAGTATGTCAGGGTTGATTGGCTACACCTTC	CASSMSGLIGYTF
.	few	TRBV13	TRBJ2-2	16	TGTGCCAGCAGCTTAGTGGATTGGGCGAACACCGGGGAGCTGTTTTTT	CASSLVDWANTGELFF
.	few	TRBV6-6	TRBJ2-2	11	TGTGCCAGCGCGACCCTAGGCGAGCTGTTTTTT	CASATLGELFF
TRBD2	.	TRBV5-4	TRBJ2-1	17	TGTGCCAGCAGCTTGGAACCCGCTAGCGGGAGAGCCAATGAGCAGTTCTTC	CASSLEPASGRANEQFF
TRBD2	few	TRBV7-2	TRBJ2-1	17	TGTGCCAGCAGCTTTCTACTAGCGGGCCTCTCCTACAATGAGCAGTTCTTC	CASSFLLAGLSYNEQFF
TRBD2	.	TRBV29-1	TRBJ2-1	14	TGCAGCGCTGGGTCGGCGGGAGGGCCCGCCGAGCAGTTCTTC	CSAGSAGGPAEQFF
TRBD2	.	TRBV7-9	TRBJ2-1	15	TGTGCCAGCAGCTCGACTAGCGTATCTGGCAATGAGCAGTTCTTC	CASSSTSVSGNEQFF
TRBD2	.	TRBV5-4	TRBJ2-3	14	TGTGCCAGCAGCTTTGCAGCGGGGGCAGATACGCAGTATTTT	CASSFAAGADTQYF
.	few	TRBV4-2	TRBJ2-3	17	TGTGCCAGCAGCCCAGAAGGACAGCGGGTGGCGGGAGATACGCAGTATTTT	CASSPEGQRVAGDTQYF
.	.	TRBV7-2	TRBJ2-3	14	TGTGCCAGCAGCAGAGGATTAGTGGGAGATACGCAGTATTTT	CASSRGLVGDTQYF
.	few	TRBV2	TRBJ2-7	12	TGTGCCAGCAGGGCAGGGTCCTACGAGCAGTACTTC	CASRAGSYEQYF
.	.	TRBV11-2	TRBJ2-1	13	TGTGCCAGCAGCTTTGTAGGAGACAATGAGCAGTTCTTC	CASSFVGDNEQFF
TRBD1	.	TRBV18	TRBJ2-3	16	TGTGCCAGCTCACCAAGGACAGGGGGCAGCACAGATACGCAGTATTTT	CASSPRTGGSTDTQYF
.	once	TRBV4-2	TRBJ2-1	14	TGTGCCAGCAGCCTCAGGGACCCCTTCTTCTTACAGTTCTTC	CASSLRDPFFLQFF
.	.	TRBV28	TRBJ1-2	14	TGTGCCAGCAGCCGTAACCAGGTTAGGTATGGCTACACCTTC	CASSRNQVRYGYTF
.	.	TRBV19	TRBJ2-2	15	TGTGCCAGTAGGGAGACAAGGGGCCGGACCGGGGAGCTGTTTTTT	CASRETRGRTGELFF
TRBD1	few	TRBV6-6	TRBJ1-2	12	TGTGCCAGCAGTAAGGAGGGGGCTGGCTACACCTTC	CASSKEGAGYTF
.	few	TRBV6-6	TRBJ2-7	13	TGTGCCATCAGAGGGAGTAACTCCTACGAGCAGTACTTC	CAIRGSNSYEQYF
.	.	TRBV6-5	TRBJ2-7	14	TGTGCCAGCAGTTACTCGGGCCAGTTCTACGAGCAGTACTTC	CASSYSGQFYEQYF
TRBD1	.	TRBV7-8	TRBJ2-1	15	TGTGCCAGCAGCGGGGGGGACAGGGGTCCCTATGAGCAGTTCTTC	CASSGGDRGPYEQFF
.	.	TRBV5-6	TRBJ1-2	13	TGTGCCAGCAGCTTGGTTACTTCCTATGGCTACACCTTC	CASSLVTSYGYTF
.	.	TRBV4-3	TRBJ2-6	13	TGCGCCAGCAGCCAAGTTGGGGCCAACGTCCTGACTTTC	CASSQVGANVLTF
.	.	TRBV20-1	TRBJ2-3	11	TGCAGTGCTCGAGGGGATTATACGCAGTATTTT	CSARGDYTQYF
TRBD1	.	TRBV6-6	TRBJ2-7	16	TGTGCCAGCAGCCCCCGAGGGACAGGGGACACCTACGAGCAGTACTTC	CASSPRGTGDTYEQYF
TRBD1	few	TRBV7-2	TRBJ2-1	14	TGTGCCAGCAGCGACCCGACAGGGGGTAATGAGCAGTTCTTC	CASSDPTGGNEQFF
.	few	TRBV20-1	TRBJ2-7	10	TGCAGTGCTGGGCCTAGGGAGCAGTACTTC	CSAGPREQYF